The rows below give T cell receptor beta chains drawn from one sample of a study of PD-1 blockade in classical Hodgkin lymphoma. Sequencing used immunoSEQ multiplex PCR; TCRdb keeps in-frame clones, though not all of them. The sample contains 35,000 to 45,000 clones, about 90% of which appear only once. The specimen was peripheral blood mononuclear cells (PBMCs), collected before the second cycle of nivolumab. All receptors come from a human donor with classical Hodgkin lymphoma. CDR3s include the opening cysteine and the closing phenylalanine or tryptophan. Fields, in order: V gene, J gene, clone size, D gene, CDR3 DNA, CDR3 protein. D genes are given only for firm matches. Only part of the rows carry a size: once, few, many, or a class if the clone is expanded.

v_gene: TRBV28; j_gene: TRBJ2-4; abundance: -; d_gene: -; CDR3nt: TGTGCCAGCAGTACCCGGAGGGGATACATTCAGTACTTC; CDR3aa: CASSTRRGYIQYF
v_gene: TRBV5-4; j_gene: TRBJ2-7; abundance: -; d_gene: TRBD1; CDR3nt: TGTGCCAGCAGCTTGTGGGACAGGGGCTACGAGCAGTACTTC; CDR3aa: CASSLWDRGYEQYF
v_gene: TRBV7-9; j_gene: TRBJ2-5; abundance: -; d_gene: -; CDR3nt: TGTGCCAGCAGCTTACGCAGGGATCAAGAGACCCAGTACTTC; CDR3aa: CASSLRRDQETQYF
v_gene: TRBV5-1; j_gene: TRBJ2-3; abundance: -; d_gene: -; CDR3nt: TGCGCCAGCAGCTTGCGTATGACGGGAGTAATAACAGATACGCAGTATTTT; CDR3aa: CASSLRMTGVITDTQYF
v_gene: TRBV7-3; j_gene: TRBJ2-3; abundance: -; d_gene: -; CDR3nt: TGTGCCAGCAGCCCGGCCCCGGGAGATACGCAGTATTTT; CDR3aa: CASSPAPGDTQYF
v_gene: TRBV19; j_gene: TRBJ2-1; abundance: -; d_gene: TRBD2; CDR3nt: TGTGCCAGTAGGTTAGTAGCGGGAGTGTACAATGAGCAGTTCTTC; CDR3aa: CASRLVAGVYNEQFF
v_gene: TRBV12-1; j_gene: TRBJ2-3; abundance: once; d_gene: -; CDR3nt: TGTGCCAGCAGCTTTCTCGGGAGGGAGAGCACAGATACGCAGTATTTT; CDR3aa: CASSFLGRESTDTQYF
v_gene: TRBV5-6; j_gene: TRBJ2-1; abundance: -; d_gene: TRBD2; CDR3nt: TGTGCCAGCAGCCGTTTCGGACTAGCGACCTACAATGAGCAGTTCTTC; CDR3aa: CASSRFGLATYNEQFF
v_gene: TRBV14; j_gene: TRBJ2-7; abundance: once; d_gene: -; CDR3nt: TGTGCCAGCAGCCGCCCGAACCGAATCTACGAGCAGTACTTC; CDR3aa: CASSRPNRIYEQYF
v_gene: TRBV10-1; j_gene: TRBJ2-3; abundance: -; d_gene: -; CDR3nt: TGCGCCAGCAGCCCGCAGGGTATTAAGACAGATACGCAGTATTTT; CDR3aa: CASSPQGIKTDTQYF
v_gene: TRBV10-1; j_gene: TRBJ2-2; abundance: -; d_gene: TRBD2; CDR3nt: TGCGCCATCAGGGAGACCGCCGGGACTAGCGGCGCCGGGGAGCTGTTTTTT; CDR3aa: CAIRETAGTSGAGELFF
v_gene: TRBV5-1; j_gene: TRBJ2-7; abundance: -; d_gene: -; CDR3nt: TGCGCCAGCAGCTCCTTGCAAACCTACGAGCAGTACTTC; CDR3aa: CASSSLQTYEQYF
v_gene: TRBV7-9; j_gene: TRBJ2-3; abundance: -; d_gene: TRBD2; CDR3nt: TGTGCCAGCAGCTTTGGTGTGGGAGGGCTGACAGATACGCAGTATTTT; CDR3aa: CASSFGVGGLTDTQYF
v_gene: TRBV5-1; j_gene: TRBJ2-1; abundance: -; d_gene: -; CDR3nt: TGCGCCAGCAGCTTAGGGGATAACAATGAGCAGTTCTTC; CDR3aa: CASSLGDNNEQFF
v_gene: TRBV28; j_gene: TRBJ2-1; abundance: -; d_gene: TRBD1; CDR3nt: TGTGCCAGTCTCGAGGCAGGGGGCCTTGGTCTACCGGATGAGCAGTTCTTC; CDR3aa: CASLEAGGLGLPDEQFF
v_gene: TRBV11-3; j_gene: TRBJ2-3; abundance: -; d_gene: TRBD2; CDR3nt: TGTGCCAGCAGCTTCTCCGGGACTAGGAGCACAGATACGCAGTATTTT; CDR3aa: CASSFSGTRSTDTQYF
v_gene: TRBV5-6; j_gene: TRBJ1-1; abundance: -; d_gene: -; CDR3nt: TGTGCCAGCAGCTTGGTTCCTGCGGGCACTGAAGCTTTCTTT; CDR3aa: CASSLVPAGTEAFF
v_gene: TRBV28; j_gene: TRBJ2-3; abundance: few; d_gene: -; CDR3nt: TGTGCCAGCAGTAGAAACATAGCAGATACGCAGTATTTT; CDR3aa: CASSRNIADTQYF
v_gene: TRBV10-1; j_gene: TRBJ2-2; abundance: -; d_gene: -; CDR3nt: TGCGCCAGCAGCGCCACGTGGACCGGGGAGCTGTTTTTT; CDR3aa: CASSATWTGELFF
v_gene: TRBV12-5; j_gene: TRBJ2-3; abundance: -; d_gene: TRBD1; CDR3nt: TGTGCTAGTGGGCAGCCAAACCCGGGACAGGGGCGCACAGATACGCAGTATTTT; CDR3aa: CASGQPNPGQGRTDTQYF
v_gene: TRBV5-1; j_gene: TRBJ2-7; abundance: -; d_gene: -; CDR3nt: TGCGCCAGCAGCTCAGGGGGGGCGTACGAGCAGTACTTC; CDR3aa: CASSSGGAYEQYF
v_gene: TRBV29-1; j_gene: TRBJ2-4; abundance: -; d_gene: -; CDR3nt: TGCAGCGTTGGGACGTATCAAGCCAAAAACATTCAGTACTTC; CDR3aa: CSVGTYQAKNIQYF
v_gene: TRBV29-1; j_gene: TRBJ2-1; abundance: -; d_gene: -; CDR3nt: TGCAGCGTGTCGGGACCCCTGGAGCAGTTCTTC; CDR3aa: CSVSGPLEQFF
v_gene: TRBV6-6; j_gene: TRBJ1-1; abundance: -; d_gene: -; CDR3nt: TGTGCCAGCAGCCTGAGTATCGCTGAAGCTTTCTTT; CDR3aa: CASSLSIAEAFF
v_gene: TRBV6-5; j_gene: TRBJ2-7; abundance: few; d_gene: -; CDR3nt: TGTGCCAGCAGTTACGATGGCTCGTACGAGCAGTACTTC; CDR3aa: CASSYDGSYEQYF
v_gene: TRBV28; j_gene: TRBJ2-3; abundance: -; d_gene: TRBD1; CDR3nt: TGTGCCAGCAGTCGACGGGACAGAGCCACAGATACGCAGTATTTT; CDR3aa: CASSRRDRATDTQYF
v_gene: TRBV6-1; j_gene: TRBJ2-7; abundance: -; d_gene: TRBD1; CDR3nt: TGTGCCACCTACGCCCGGGACAGAAAACTCTACGAGCAGTACTTC; CDR3aa: CATYARDRKLYEQYF
v_gene: TRBV5-1; j_gene: TRBJ1-1; abundance: -; d_gene: -; CDR3nt: TGCGCCAGCAGCTTGGTTCCCGGGGGGAACACTGAAGCTTTCTTT; CDR3aa: CASSLVPGGNTEAFF
v_gene: TRBV7-9; j_gene: TRBJ2-5; abundance: once; d_gene: -; CDR3nt: TGTGCCAGCAGCCCAGTCGGGCGCTCCCACAACTGGACCCAGTACTTC; CDR3aa: CASSPVGRSHNWTQYF
v_gene: TRBV30; j_gene: TRBJ1-5; abundance: -; d_gene: -; CDR3nt: TGTGCCTGGAGTGTACAGGGAGGGACCCAGCATTTT; CDR3aa: CAWSVQGGTQHF
v_gene: TRBV2; j_gene: TRBJ2-7; abundance: -; d_gene: TRBD1; CDR3nt: TGTGCCACTCAAGGGACAGGGGGCTCCTACGAGCAGTACTTC; CDR3aa: CATQGTGGSYEQYF
v_gene: TRBV11-2; j_gene: TRBJ2-6; abundance: -; d_gene: -; CDR3nt: TGTGCCAGCAGCTTGTTTTCTGGGGCCAACGTCCTGACTTTC; CDR3aa: CASSLFSGANVLTF
v_gene: TRBV2; j_gene: TRBJ2-3; abundance: few; d_gene: TRBD2; CDR3nt: TGTGCCAGCATGCGGGAGGGCCCTGATACGCAGTATTTT; CDR3aa: CASMREGPDTQYF
v_gene: TRBV2; j_gene: TRBJ1-2; abundance: -; d_gene: -; CDR3nt: TGTGCCAGCACAGGGGAACCACGGGGCTACACCTTC; CDR3aa: CASTGEPRGYTF
v_gene: TRBV12-5; j_gene: TRBJ2-5; abundance: -; d_gene: TRBD2; CDR3nt: TGTGCTAGTGGGCCCGGAGGGTTCGGGAGGGCTGAGACCCAGTACTTC; CDR3aa: CASGPGGFGRAETQYF
v_gene: TRBV7-9; j_gene: TRBJ2-3; abundance: -; d_gene: TRBD2; CDR3nt: TGTGCCAGCAGCTCCCCAGCGGGATTCGTCACAGATACGCAGTATTTT; CDR3aa: CASSSPAGFVTDTQYF
v_gene: TRBV19; j_gene: TRBJ2-7; abundance: -; d_gene: TRBD2; CDR3nt: TGTGCCAGTAGTACCTTAGCGGGAACCTCTACCTACGAGCAGTACTTC; CDR3aa: CASSTLAGTSTYEQYF
v_gene: TRBV5-1; j_gene: TRBJ2-3; abundance: -; d_gene: TRBD2; CDR3nt: TGCGCCAGCCGTCCGGGAGGCGCAGATACGCAGTATTTT; CDR3aa: CASRPGGADTQYF
v_gene: TRBV11-2; j_gene: TRBJ2-1; abundance: -; d_gene: TRBD2; CDR3nt: TGTGCCAGCAGCTCCCCGTCGAGCGGGAGGTCTCCTTTCAATGAGCAGTTCTTC; CDR3aa: CASSSPSSGRSPFNEQFF
v_gene: TRBV11-3; j_gene: TRBJ1-2; abundance: -; d_gene: -; CDR3nt: TGTGCCAGCAGCTTAGTCCTATCAGTTGGCTACACCTTC; CDR3aa: CASSLVLSVGYTF
v_gene: TRBV5-1; j_gene: TRBJ1-1; abundance: once; d_gene: TRBD1; CDR3nt: TGCGCCAGCAGCCAAGTTAAGACAGGGGGTGGAAACACTGAAGCTTTCTTT; CDR3aa: CASSQVKTGGGNTEAFF
v_gene: TRBV15; j_gene: TRBJ2-1; abundance: few; d_gene: -; CDR3nt: TGTGCCACCAGCAGAAGCGGGTTAAGAGGTTTCTTC; CDR3aa: CATSRSGLRGFF
v_gene: TRBV7-9; j_gene: TRBJ2-3; abundance: -; d_gene: -; CDR3nt: TGTGCCAGCAGCTTGTCGCCCAGCACAGATACGCAGTATTTT; CDR3aa: CASSLSPSTDTQYF
v_gene: TRBV28; j_gene: TRBJ2-7; abundance: -; d_gene: TRBD1; CDR3nt: TGTGCCAGCACCCGGGACAGGGGCTACGAGCAGTACTTC; CDR3aa: CASTRDRGYEQYF
v_gene: TRBV29-1; j_gene: TRBJ2-3; abundance: -; d_gene: -; CDR3nt: TGCAGCGTCGTGCGCACAGATACGCAGTATTTT; CDR3aa: CSVVRTDTQYF
v_gene: TRBV5-4; j_gene: TRBJ2-1; abundance: -; d_gene: -; CDR3nt: TGTGCCATCATCGTCCAATTGGAGCAGTTCTTC; CDR3aa: CAIIVQLEQFF
v_gene: TRBV25-1; j_gene: TRBJ2-5; abundance: -; d_gene: -; CDR3nt: TGTGCCAGCAGTACCAAAGAGACCCAGTACTTC; CDR3aa: CASSTKETQYF
v_gene: TRBV9; j_gene: TRBJ1-1; abundance: -; d_gene: -; CDR3nt: TGTGCCAGCAGCTCGGAGCAGGGTTGGACTGAAGCTTTCTTT; CDR3aa: CASSSEQGWTEAFF
v_gene: TRBV2; j_gene: TRBJ1-2; abundance: -; d_gene: -; CDR3nt: TGTGCCAGCAGTGTTGTGGAGGGCTATGGCTACACCTTC; CDR3aa: CASSVVEGYGYTF
v_gene: TRBV9; j_gene: TRBJ2-7; abundance: -; d_gene: -; CDR3nt: TGTGCCAGCAGCTTCAGAAACGCCTCACCCTCCTACGAGCAGTACTTC; CDR3aa: CASSFRNASPSYEQYF
v_gene: TRBV28; j_gene: TRBJ2-2; abundance: -; d_gene: -; CDR3nt: TGTGCCAGCAGTTTATCGGGGGGCCTGGTCACCGGGGAGCTGTTTTTT; CDR3aa: CASSLSGGLVTGELFF
v_gene: TRBV27; j_gene: TRBJ2-7; abundance: -; d_gene: TRBD2; CDR3nt: TGTGCCAGCAGTTTAGGTCCCGCTAGCGGGAAACACGAGCAGTACTTC; CDR3aa: CASSLGPASGKHEQYF